The clone carrying this T cell receptor (beta chain) showed up just once. Produced via immunoSEQ multiplex PCR; TCRdb's table is partial and in-frame only. The sample gives roughly 240,000 clones, approximately 85% of which show up once; 8.5% to 9.5% is in the top ten. This sample is part of a study of blood T cell repertoires in COVID-19. Background on the study: Sample material is recorded as cDNA or gDNA derived from T cells, B-cell-depleted T cells, or PBMCs.

Germline CDR1 is GTSNPN and CDR2 is SVGIG (reference sequence). J gave up 7 bases and V 0 bases, and 6 bases lay outside the gene matches. The CDR3 runs to 15 residues. The sequence came from a woman aged 50 to 60 with acute COVID-19. The chain has TRBV30 and TRBJ1-4; 9 nucleotides match TRBD1. Sequenced sample: PBMCs or T cells enriched from blood (not recorded which). The CDR3 protein is CAWSVGDRAAEKLFF. The CDR3 nucleotides are TGTGCCTGGAGTGTAGGGGACAGGGCCGCTGAAAAACTGTTTTTT. Combining the CDR3 with reference TRBV30 and TRBJ1-4 gives the whole variable domain SQTIHQWPATLVQPVGSPLSLECTVEGTSNPNLYWYRQAAGRGLQLLFYSVGIGQISSEVPQNLSASRPQDRQFILSSKKLLLSDSGFYLCAWSVGDRAAEKLFFGSGTQLSVL.